The present TCR beta chain was sequenced within a study of CD8+CD57+ T cells in acquired aplastic anemia. The wider study: Average DNA yield from sorted CD4+ and CD8+ cells was around 3.2 ug.

The sequenced patients had an expansion of CD8+CD57+ cells seen by flow cytometry. Severe acquired aplastic anemia affected all patients. Blood samples were obtained from patients who had received no prior therapy. Genomic DNA, the template, was used for profiling of the TCR beta VDJ and CDR3. TCRdb reprocessed the reads with MiXCR, giving one entry per CDR3 protein. The table has about 270,000 distinct CDR3 sequences, around 82% seen once; the top ten hold approximately 40%. Sample: sorted CD4+, CD8+, or CD8+CD57+ T cells (not recorded which) from PBMCs. The source of this sequence is a human donor with aplastic anemia.

The CDR3 loop reads CATSGRVLAYKQYF. The CDR3 bases are TGTGCCACCAGCGGCCGGGTCCTAGCCTATAAGCAGTACTTC. The rearrangement joins TRBV15 to TRBJ2-3, with D maybe TRBD2 (5 bases). The end of the DNA is better explained by TRBJ2-7, so the J call may be wrong. This CDR3 has 14 amino acids. CDR1 LNHNV and CDR2 YYDKDF come from the germline V gene (reference sequence).